One sample yielded the 31 T cell receptor beta chains listed below, sequenced in a study of blood T cell repertoires in COVID-19 (dated by TCRdb to the early 2020s). The library was obtained by the immunoSEQ multiplex PCR assay. The table comes from immuneACCESS by way of TCRdb, which keeps in-frame sequences with V and J called. Part of the clones is missing from these tables; in studies checked, under half for an unresolved V gene and the rest for unknown reasons. The sample data list 200,000 to 300,000 clones, and roughly 80% of these were observed just once. The ten most abundant clones make up roughly 12% of the sample. The sequencing input was peripheral blood. These receptors were taken from a woman aged 55-75 years with active or convalescent COVID-19.

The chain employs TRBV27 and TRBJ2-1; weak D call: TRBD1 (5 bases). Trimming shortened V by 4 bases and J by 5 bases, and 15 bases separated the two germline ends. From germline, CDR1 is MNHEY and CDR2 SMNVEV (reference sequence). The CDR3 is 15 amino acids. DNA of the CDR3: TGTGCCAGCAGTTGGGGCAATATGGGGAACAATGAGCAGTTCTTC. Amino acids: CASSWGNMGNNEQFF.

The chain uses TRBV11-2 and TRBJ2-7; D gene unclear. Trimming left V 3 bases short and J 0 bases short, with 9 bases between. The CDR3 consists of 14 residues. In germline, CDR1 is SGHAT, CDR2 FQNNGV. This chain's CDR3 is CASSFPRVSYEQYF. The CDR3 nucleotides are TGTGCCAGCAGCTTCCCCCGGGTCTCCTACGAGCAGTACTTC. Filled out from reference TRBV11-2 and TRBJ2-7, the complete variable domain reads EAGVAQSPRYKIIEKRQSVAFWCNPISGHATLYWYQQILGQGPKLLIQFQNNGVVDDSQLPKDRFSAERLKGVDSTLKIQPAKLEDSAVYLCASSFPRVSYEQYFGPGTRLTVT.

The chain couples TRBV27 to TRBJ2-5; 13 bases are a match to TRBD2. V lost 3 bases, J lost 4 bases, and 11 bases stayed unmatched. The V gene's germline CDR1 is MNHEY and CDR2 SMNVEV (reference sequence). The CDR3 covers 18 residues. This CDR3 reads CASSFSALTSGGGETQYF. The CDR3 nucleotides are TGTGCCAGCAGTTTCTCCGCATTAACTAGCGGGGGGGGAGAGACCCAGTACTTC.

On this clone: Other DNA sequences within the sample encode an identical CDR3. The chain couples TRBV5-1 to TRBJ1-6; 9 nucleotides line up with TRBD1. The V gene end was trimmed by 0 bases and the J gene end by 7 bases; junction bases not matched to a gene: 2. The CDR3 contains 15 residues. Germline CDR1 is SGHRS and CDR2 is YFSETQ. DNA for the CDR3: TGCGCCAGCAGCTTGGACGGACAGGGGAATTCACCCCTCCACTTT. Protein: CASSLDGQGNSPLHF.

The table lists this clone with a count of one. This rearrangement joins TRBV5-3 to TRBJ1-2; 7 bases fit TRBD1. TRBV5-3 is designated an ORF whose function remains uncertain. The CDR3 has 15 residues. The ends lost 3 bases at V and 6 bases at J; junction bases unmatched: 11. CDR3 in amino acids: CARSCGTELSHGYTF. Here the CDR3 DNA reads TGTGCCAGAAGCTGCGGGACAGAATTATCCCATGGCTACACCTTC.

The J gene is TRBJ2-1, the V gene TRBV25-1, with a tentative D call TRBD2 (5 bases). Deletions cut 0 bases from V and 5 bases from J, with 14 bases between. There are 16 residues in the CDR3. Germline loops: CDR1 MGHDK, CDR2 SYGVNS. In DNA, the CDR3 is TGTGCCAGCAGTGAATATGGCGTCCGGGGTGACAATGAGCAGTTCTTC. This encodes CASSEYGVRGDNEQFF.

The chain is built from TRBV7-2 and TRBJ2-5, with TRBD1 as a possible D gene (9 bases). Germline V gene data show CDR1 as SGHTA and CDR2 as FQGNSA. V was clipped by 3 bases and J by 5 bases, with 19 bases between them. The CDR3 has 16 residues. The CDR3 is CASSLFGGGTGETQYF. The CDR3 DNA reads TGTGCCAGCAGCTTGTTCGGCGGGGGGACAGGGGAGACCCAGTACTTC.

This clone appeared a few times. This chain joins TRBV10-3 and TRBJ2-1; 7 bases map to TRBD2. The CDR3 sequence is 16 residues long. Germline V gives CDR1 ENHRY, CDR2 SYGVKD. The J segment lost 6 bases and the V segment lost 6 bases, leaving 14 bases of the junction unmatched. CDR3 in DNA: TGTGCCATCAGCCCGACGGGGGGAATTGGGAGCAATGAGCAGTTCTTC. Encoded protein: CAISPTGGIGSNEQFF.

This clone appeared a single time. V gene TRBV5-5 combines with J gene TRBJ1-3; D is possibly TRBD1 (5 bases). This CDR3 contains 14 residues. Germline V gives CDR1 SGHKS, CDR2 YYEKEE (reference sequence). The V gene lost 2 bases and the J gene lost 2 bases, with 8 bases spanning the gap. CDR3 in DNA: TGTGCCAGCAGCTTAGGGGAACCTGGAAACACCATATATTTT. Translated: CASSLGEPGNTIYF.

The rearrangement uses TRBV9 and TRBJ1-6; 7 bases agree with TRBD1. The V gene's germline CDR1 is SGDLS and CDR2 YYNGEE. This CDR3 has 15 amino acids. J was trimmed by 4 bases and V by 4 bases; bases with no gene match: 5. The CDR3 bases are TGTGCCAGCAGCCCCAGACAGGGTTATAATTCACCCCTCCACTTT. It is translated as CASSPRQGYNSPLHF. Full variable domain (missing parts from reference TRBV9 and TRBJ1-6): DSGVTQTPKHLITATGQRVTLRCSPRSGDLSVYWYQQSLDQGLQFLIQYYNGEERAKGNILERFSAQQFPDLHSELNLSSLELGDSALYFCASSPRQGYNSPLHFGNGTRLTVT.

This chain connects TRBV10-2 to TRBJ2-5; 7 positions match TRBD2. Germline values: CDR1 WSHSY, CDR2 SAAADI. The CDR3 is made up of 14 amino acids. V lost 5 bases to trimming and J lost 3 bases; unmatched junction nucleotides: 6. Here the CDR3 DNA reads TGCGCCAGCAGTACTAATGGGGGGGAAGAGACCCAGTACTTC. The encoded protein is CASSTNGGEETQYF.

The rearrangement uses TRBV11-3 and TRBJ2-1; 13 bases agree with TRBD2. Trimming took 5 bases from V and 12 from J; bases not matched to a gene: 10. CDR3 size: 15 residues. CDR1 is SGHNT, CDR2 YENEEA, per germline. CDR3: CASSPGTSGAARQFF. The CDR3, as DNA: TGTGCCAGCAGCCCCGGGACTAGCGGGGCCGCGAGGCAGTTCTTC.

The chain recombines TRBV6-5 with TRBJ1-6, with D possibly being TRBD1 (5 bases). The germline gives CDR1 MNHEY, CDR2 SVGAGI. This CDR3 has 14 amino acids. The V end was cut by 4 bases, the J end by 5 bases, with 9 bases between. The CDR3 reads CASSSGIDNSPLHF. DNA of the CDR3: TGTGCCAGCAGTTCAGGGATAGATAATTCACCCCTCCACTTT.

The chain carries TRBV30 and TRBJ1-2, with D unclear. Germline-derived CDR1 and CDR2 are GTSNPN and SVGIG (reference sequence). Trimming took off 0 bases at V and 5 bases at J, with 25 bases between the two ends. The CDR3 consists of 18 residues. The CDR3 DNA follows: TGTGCCTGGAGTGTACTTTTGAGAGGCCCCCTACTAACTTATGGCTACACCTTC. It translates to CAWSVLLRGPLLTYGYTF.

A word on this clone: The identical CDR3 is also encoded by other nucleotide sequences in the sample. The chain has TRBV5-1 and TRBJ2-7; weak D call: TRBD2 (5 bases). The CDR3 runs to 14 residues. Germline V gene data show CDR1 as SGHRS and CDR2 as YFSETQ. Trimming took off 0 bases at V and 2 bases at J, with 9 bases between the two ends. This CDR3 is CASSLETGTYEQYF. The DNA for the CDR3 is TGCGCCAGCAGCTTGGAGACCGGGACCTACGAGCAGTACTTC.

The V and J genes are TRBV18 and TRBJ1-1, with a possible D match to TRBD1 (6 bases). The CDR3 covers 15 residues. In germline, CDR1 is KGHSH, CDR2 LQKENI. Trimming removed 0 bases at V and 2 bases at J, with 10 bases between. Here the CDR3 DNA reads TGTGCCAGCTCACCACCGGGACATCCTAACACTGAAGCTTTCTTT. It yields the protein CASSPPGHPNTEAFF.

The V and J genes are TRBV19 and TRBJ1-4; D not resolved. From germline, CDR1 is LNHDA and CDR2 SQIVND (reference sequence). The ends were cut back, 6 bases at V and 8 bases at J, with 16 bases in the middle. This CDR3 has 14 amino acids. The chain's CDR3 is CASSPPGIREKLFF. CDR3 DNA: TGTGCCAGTAGCCCACCGGGGATACGGGAAAAACTGTTTTTT. The complete variable domain, with remaining parts taken from reference TRBV19 and TRBJ1-4, reads DGGITQSPKYLFRKEGQNVTLSCEQNLNHDAMYWYRQDPGQGLRLIYYSQIVNDFQKGDIAEGYSVSREKKESFPLTVTSAQKNPTAFYLCASSPPGIREKLFFGSGTQLSVL.

This rearrangement joins TRBV29-1 to TRBJ2-7; 9 nucleotides agree with TRBD1. V was clipped by 5 bases and J by 7 bases; unmatched bases: 12. The CDR3 is made up of 14 amino acids. In germline, CDR1 is SQVTM, CDR2 ANQGSEA. This CDR3 reads CSVSPGQGMREQYF. The CDR3 DNA reads TGCAGCGTTAGTCCTGGACAGGGGATGAGGGAGCAGTACTTC.

The chain uses TRBV3-1 (or the pseudogene TRBV3-2) and TRBJ1-4, with 9 nucleotides matching TRBD1. Germline V gives CDR1 LGHDT, CDR2 YNNKEL (reference sequence). The CDR3 is 16 residues long. The trim removed 4 bases at V and 7 bases at J, leaving 10 bases unmatched. CDR3 sequence reads: CASSPGIGTGSEKLFF. The CDR3 DNA is TGTGCCAGCAGCCCCGGTATAGGGACAGGGAGTGAAAAACTGTTTTTT.

The chain uses TRBV9 and TRBJ1-2, with D possibly being TRBD1 (6 bases). Trimming cost V 3 bases and J 4 bases, with 13 bases left between them. Germline V gene data show CDR1 as SGDLS and CDR2 as YYNGEE. CDR3 length equals 14 residues. The CDR3 sequence is CASSGGHFPYGYTF. The CDR3 nucleotides read TGTGCCAGCAGCGGGGGACACTTTCCCTATGGCTACACCTTC.

The V and J genes are TRBV9 and TRBJ1-2; D remains ambiguous. V was pared by 3 bases and J by 7 bases, with 13 bases between. Per the germline V gene, CDR1 is SGDLS and CDR2 is YYNGEE. This CDR3 comprises 13 residues. The CDR3 DNA is TGTGCCAGCAGCGACGGAGGAACATCTGGCTACACCTTC. This gives the protein CASSDGGTSGYTF. The whole variable domain, remainder taken from reference TRBV9 and TRBJ1-2, is DSGVTQTPKHLITATGQRVTLRCSPRSGDLSVYWYQQSLDQGLQFLIQYYNGEERAKGNILERFSAQQFPDLHSELNLSSLELGDSALYFCASSDGGTSGYTFGSGTRLTVV.

This rearrangement joins TRBV10-3 to TRBJ2-7; 7 bases align to TRBD1. CDR3 length equals 14 residues. V trimming: 4 bases; J trimming: 3 bases; junction bases outside the gene matches: 6. Per germline, CDR1 ENHRY and CDR2 SYGVKD. The CDR3 region has the DNA TGTGCCATCAGTGGGACAGGTCGCGACTACGAGCAGTACTTC. This gives the protein CAISGTGRDYEQYF.

The chain links TRBV19 to TRBJ2-7; 8 nucleotides line up with TRBD1. Per germline, CDR1 LNHDA and CDR2 SQIVND (reference sequence). The CDR3 has 13 amino acids. With V trimmed by 5 bases and J by 7 bases, 7 bases remained unmatched. CDR3 DNA: TGTGCCAGTAGTCCCGAGTGGGACAGGGAGCAGTACTTC. It is translated as CASSPEWDREQYF.

V gene TRBV5-1 combines with J gene TRBJ2-5, with D perhaps matching TRBD2 (6 bases). The CDR3 spans 17 residues. The V end was cut by 0 bases, the J end by 2 bases, with 17 bases between. Germline assignment: CDR1 SGHRS and CDR2 YFSETQ. CDR3 DNA sequence: TGCGCCAGCAGCTTGGAGGGGCAGGTGGGGGGACAAGAGACCCAGTACTTC. It codes for CASSLEGQVGGQETQYF.

The genes are TRBV2 and TRBJ2-6, with 7 nucleotides matching TRBD2. This CDR3 region has 12 residues. The V and J ends lost 8 bases and 7 bases, in that order; junction bases with no gene match: 2. Germline CDR1 SNHLY, CDR2 FYNNEI. CDR3 in amino acids: CASGGEANVLTF. CDR3 DNA: TGTGCCAGCGGGGGGGAAGCCAACGTCCTGACTTTC.

The V call is TRBV3-1 (or the pseudogene TRBV3-2), the J call TRBJ2-3; maybe TRBD2 (6 bases). Germline values: CDR1 LGHDT, CDR2 YNNKEL (reference sequence). The CDR3 is 15 amino acids. V was clipped by 7 bases and J by 1 base, with 15 bases between them. The CDR3 bases are TGTGCCAGCACCCGGCGACTAGGAGGCACAGATACGCAGTATTTT. Protein: CASTRRLGGTDTQYF.

V and J are TRBV3-1 (or the pseudogene TRBV3-2) and TRBJ2-3; 7 bases match TRBD1. CDR1 is LGHDT and CDR2 is YNNKEL in the germline V gene (reference sequence). This CDR3 has 17 amino acids. Trimming removed 2 bases from V and 2 bases from J; junction bases left unmatched: 10. The CDR3: CASSQFSPGQLTDTQYF. The CDR3 DNA sequence: TGTGCCAGCAGCCAATTCTCCCCGGGACAGCTCACAGATACGCAGTATTTT.

The table lists this clone with a few counts. The genes are TRBV19 and TRBJ2-7, with 14 bases that match TRBD2. Germline lookup yields CDR1 LNHDA and CDR2 SQIVND (reference sequence). The V segment lost 10 bases and the J segment 2 bases; nucleotides outside the gene matches: 10. This CDR3 is 16 amino acids long. As DNA, the CDR3 is TGTGCCACACAGACTAGCGGGGGGGCTCTCCCCTACGAGCAGTACTTC. Encoded protein: CATQTSGGALPYEQYF.

The chain combines TRBV30 with TRBJ1-5, with TRBD1 matching 10 bases. V lost 2 bases and J lost 6; bases outside the gene matches: 7. From germline, CDR1 is GTSNPN and CDR2 SVGIG (reference sequence). The CDR3 covers 15 residues. The CDR3 DNA sequence: TGTGCCTGGAGTCCCGGGACAGGGGATCGTCAGCCCCAGCATTTT. Its translation: CAWSPGTGDRQPQHF.

The V and J genes are TRBV29-1 and TRBJ1-2, with D perhaps TRBD1 (5 bases). The V gene's germline CDR1 is SQVTM and CDR2 ANQGSEA. V was trimmed by 4 bases and J by 8 bases, leaving 20 bases between them. This CDR3 has 14 residues. DNA for the CDR3: TGCAGCGTTGGAACAGGCCCCTCAAGGGGAGGCTACACCTTC. Amino acid sequence: CSVGTGPSRGGYTF.

The gene calls are TRBV6-5 and TRBJ1-2; TRBD1 is a possible D gene (5 bases). The CDR3 contains 16 residues. Germline V gives CDR1 MNHEY, CDR2 SVGAGI. V shed 3 bases and J shed 2 bases, with 16 bases lying between them. CDR3 in DNA: TGTGCCAGCAGTTATGGGACTGGGGGGGGGAACTATGGCTACACCTTC. It codes for CASSYGTGGGNYGYTF.